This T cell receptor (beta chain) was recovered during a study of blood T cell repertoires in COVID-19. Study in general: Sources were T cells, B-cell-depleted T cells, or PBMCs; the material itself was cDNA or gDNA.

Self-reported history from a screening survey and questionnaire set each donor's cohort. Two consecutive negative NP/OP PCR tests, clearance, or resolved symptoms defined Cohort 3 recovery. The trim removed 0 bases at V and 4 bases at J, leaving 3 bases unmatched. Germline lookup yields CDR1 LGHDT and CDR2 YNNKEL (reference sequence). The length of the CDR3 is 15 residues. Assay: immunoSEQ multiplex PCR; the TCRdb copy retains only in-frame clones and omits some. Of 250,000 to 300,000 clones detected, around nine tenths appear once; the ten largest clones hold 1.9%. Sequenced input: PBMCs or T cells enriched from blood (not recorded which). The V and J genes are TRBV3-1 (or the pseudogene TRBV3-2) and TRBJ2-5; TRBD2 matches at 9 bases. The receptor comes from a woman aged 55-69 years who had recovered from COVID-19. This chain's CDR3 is CASSQDRSGGETQYF. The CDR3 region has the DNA TGTGCCAGCAGCCAAGATCGTAGCGGGGGAGAGACCCAGTACTTC.